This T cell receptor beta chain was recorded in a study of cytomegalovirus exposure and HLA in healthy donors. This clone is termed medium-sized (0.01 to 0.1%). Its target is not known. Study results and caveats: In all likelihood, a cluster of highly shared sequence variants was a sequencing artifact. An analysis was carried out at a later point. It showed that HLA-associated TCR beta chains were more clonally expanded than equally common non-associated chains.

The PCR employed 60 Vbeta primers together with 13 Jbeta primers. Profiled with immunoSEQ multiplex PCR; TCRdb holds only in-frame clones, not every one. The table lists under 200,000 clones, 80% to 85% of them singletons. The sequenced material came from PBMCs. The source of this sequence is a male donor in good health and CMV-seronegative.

CDR3 DNA: TGTGCCAGCAGCTTATACGGGATCTCTGGAAACACCATATATTTT. Its protein product is CASSLYGISGNTIYF. The chain combines TRBV7-2 with TRBJ1-3; no definite D call. The germline V gene has CDR1 SGHTA and CDR2 FQGNSA. The CDR3 length is 15 residues. V shed 2 bases and J shed 0 bases, with 8 bases lying between them. Full variable domain (rest looked up from reference TRBV7-2 and TRBJ1-3): GAGVSQSPSNKVTEKGKDVELRCDPISGHTALYWYRQSLGQGLEFLIYFQGNSAPDKSGLPSDRFSAERTGGSVSTLTIQRTQQEDSAVYLCASSLYGISGNTIYFGEGSWLTVV.